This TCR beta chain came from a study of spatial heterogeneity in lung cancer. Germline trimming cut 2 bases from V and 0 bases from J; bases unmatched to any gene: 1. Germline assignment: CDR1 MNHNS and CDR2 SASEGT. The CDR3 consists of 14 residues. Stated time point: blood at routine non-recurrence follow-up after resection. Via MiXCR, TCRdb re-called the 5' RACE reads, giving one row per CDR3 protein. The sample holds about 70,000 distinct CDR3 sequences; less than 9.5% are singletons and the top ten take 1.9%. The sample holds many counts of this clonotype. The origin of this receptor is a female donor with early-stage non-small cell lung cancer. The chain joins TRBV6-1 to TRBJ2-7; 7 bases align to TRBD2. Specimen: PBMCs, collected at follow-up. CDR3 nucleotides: TGTGCCAGCAGTGAACTAGCGGCCTCCTACGAGCAGTACTTC. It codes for CASSELAASYEQYF.